This TCR beta chain comes out of a study of blood T cell repertoires in COVID-19. CDR3 length: 16 amino acids. CDR1 is KGHDR and CDR2 is SFDVKD in the germline V gene. Trimming stripped 5 bases from V and 2 bases from J, with 17 bases between. Profiled with immunoSEQ multiplex PCR; TCRdb holds only in-frame clones, not every one. The sample holds about 270,000 clones, roughly 86% seen once. Sequenced sample: peripheral blood. V gene TRBV24-1 combines with J gene TRBJ1-1, with D hard to call. The source is a man aged 40-49 years with active or convalescent COVID-19. CDR3 amino acids: CATSATHGEGNTEAFF. CDR3 nucleotides: TGTGCCACCAGTGCCACCCATGGAGAGGGAAACACTGAAGCTTTCTTT.